This T cell receptor beta chain was captured in a study of T cell responses to AZD1222 COVID-19 vaccine. The data were produced by immunoSEQ multiplex PCR, yet TCRdb's version contains in-frame clones alone and is incomplete. The repertoire holds roughly 110,000 clones, with under 95% as singletons. This sample comprised peripheral blood, obtained on day 0 of AZD1222 vaccination. This receptor was taken from an adult in good health.

The DNA for the CDR3 is TGTGCCATCAGTGAAGAGCAGACCCAGTACTTC. Translated: CAISEEQTQYF. The chain is built from TRBV10-3 and TRBJ2-5; D not certain. This CDR3 is built from 11 residues. Germline V gene sequence: CDR1 ENHRY, CDR2 SYGVKD. V shed 3 bases and J shed 6 bases, with 5 bases lying between them.